This TCR beta chain was sequenced during a study of control samples from healthy donors and cancer patients. The table came from immunoSEQ multiplex PCR; TCRdb's copy has only in-frame clones and leaves some out. The sample yields around 160,000 clones, over 85% seen once. The germline CDR1 and CDR2 sequences are LGHNA and YSLEER. V lost 5 bases and J 5 bases, leaving 12 bases between the germline ends. This CDR3 is built from 13 residues. The sequenced material came from blood. The V call is TRBV4-3, the J call TRBJ1-1, with D hard to call. This receptor was identified in a man younger than 35 in good health. The CDR3 nucleotides are TGCGCCAGCAGCGCAAGGTTGGGAACTGAAGCTTTCTTT. Its translation is CASSARLGTEAFF.